This T cell receptor (beta chain) derives from a study of blood T cells in healthy people across ages. A J-beta primer mix and a sample-barcoded 5' primer were used in a second PCR of about 7 to 11 cycles. Via MiXCR, TCRdb re-called the 5' RACE reads, giving one row per CDR3 protein. The table lists over 950,000 distinct CDR3 sequences, 35% to 40% of them singletons. The CDR3 totals 14 residues. Germline V gene data show CDR1 as MNHNY and CDR2 as SVGAGI (reference sequence). With V trimmed by 7 bases and J by 7 bases, 9 bases remained unmatched. The TCR sequence derives from a man in his late teens or twenties in good health. The gene calls are TRBV6-6 and TRBJ1-4; 7 bases align to TRBD1. Material: blood. This chain's CDR3 is CASKDPRDSEKLFF. In DNA form, the CDR3 reads TGTGCCAGCAAAGACCCAAGGGACAGTGAAAAACTGTTTTTT.